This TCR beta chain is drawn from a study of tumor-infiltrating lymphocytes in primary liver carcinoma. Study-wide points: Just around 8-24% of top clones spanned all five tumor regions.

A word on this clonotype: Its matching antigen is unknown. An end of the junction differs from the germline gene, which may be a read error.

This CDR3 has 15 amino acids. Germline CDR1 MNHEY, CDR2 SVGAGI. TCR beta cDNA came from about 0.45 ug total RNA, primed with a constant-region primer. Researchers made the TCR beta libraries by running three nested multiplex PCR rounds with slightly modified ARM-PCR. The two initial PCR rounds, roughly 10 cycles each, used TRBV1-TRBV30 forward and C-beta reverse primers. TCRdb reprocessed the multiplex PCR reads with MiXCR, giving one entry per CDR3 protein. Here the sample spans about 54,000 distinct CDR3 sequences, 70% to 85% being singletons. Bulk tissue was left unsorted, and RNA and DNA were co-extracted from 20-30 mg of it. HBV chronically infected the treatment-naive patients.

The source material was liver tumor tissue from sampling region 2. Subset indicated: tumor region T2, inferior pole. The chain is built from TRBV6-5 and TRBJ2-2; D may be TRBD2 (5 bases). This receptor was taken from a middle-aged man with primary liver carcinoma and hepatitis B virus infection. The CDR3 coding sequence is TGTGCCAACAGTTACGCAGCGGACGGCACCGGGAAGCTGTTTTTT. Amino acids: CANSYAADGTGKLFF.